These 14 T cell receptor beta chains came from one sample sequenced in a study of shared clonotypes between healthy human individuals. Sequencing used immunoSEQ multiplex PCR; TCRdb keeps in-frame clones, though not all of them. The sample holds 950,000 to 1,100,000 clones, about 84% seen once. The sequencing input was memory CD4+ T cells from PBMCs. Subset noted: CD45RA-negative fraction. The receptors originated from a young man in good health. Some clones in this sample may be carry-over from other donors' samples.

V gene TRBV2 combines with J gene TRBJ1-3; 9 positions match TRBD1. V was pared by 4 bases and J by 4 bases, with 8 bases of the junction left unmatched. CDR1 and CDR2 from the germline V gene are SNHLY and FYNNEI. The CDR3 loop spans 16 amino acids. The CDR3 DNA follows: TGTGCCAGCAGTGGGGCTAACAGGGGGCGCGGAAACACCATATATTTT. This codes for CASSGANRGRGNTIYF. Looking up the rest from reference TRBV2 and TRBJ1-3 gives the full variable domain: EPEVTQTPSHQVTQMGQEVILRCVPISNHLYFYWYRQILGQKVEFLVSFYNNEISEKSEIFDDQFSVERPDGSNFTLKIRSTKLEDSAMYFCASSGANRGRGNTIYFGEGSWLTVV.

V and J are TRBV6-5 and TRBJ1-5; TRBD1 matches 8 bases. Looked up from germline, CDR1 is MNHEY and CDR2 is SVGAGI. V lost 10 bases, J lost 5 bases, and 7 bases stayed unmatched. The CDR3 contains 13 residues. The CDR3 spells CATGQGGDQPQHF. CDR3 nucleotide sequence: TGTGCCACCGGACAGGGAGGGGATCAGCCCCAGCATTTT.

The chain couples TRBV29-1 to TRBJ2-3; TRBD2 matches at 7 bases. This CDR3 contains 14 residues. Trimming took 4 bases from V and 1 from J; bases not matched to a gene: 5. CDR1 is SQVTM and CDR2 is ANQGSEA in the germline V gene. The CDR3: CSVALARRTDTQYF. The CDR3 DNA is TGCAGCGTTGCACTAGCGAGACGCACAGATACGCAGTATTTT.

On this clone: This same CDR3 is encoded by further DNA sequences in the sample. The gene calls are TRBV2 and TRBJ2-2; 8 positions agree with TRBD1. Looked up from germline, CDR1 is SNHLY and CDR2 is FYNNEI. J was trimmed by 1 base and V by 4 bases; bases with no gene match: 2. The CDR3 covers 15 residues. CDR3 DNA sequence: TGTGCCAGCAGTGGCGGACAGGGGAACACCGGGGAGCTGTTTTTT. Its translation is CASSGGQGNTGELFF.

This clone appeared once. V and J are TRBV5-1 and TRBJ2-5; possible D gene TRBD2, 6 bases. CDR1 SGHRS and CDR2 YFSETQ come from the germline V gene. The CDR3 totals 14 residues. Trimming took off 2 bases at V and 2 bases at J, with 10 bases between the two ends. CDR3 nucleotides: TGCGCCAGCAGCTTATGGGGGAGGCAAGAGACCCAGTACTTC. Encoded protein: CASSLWGRQETQYF.

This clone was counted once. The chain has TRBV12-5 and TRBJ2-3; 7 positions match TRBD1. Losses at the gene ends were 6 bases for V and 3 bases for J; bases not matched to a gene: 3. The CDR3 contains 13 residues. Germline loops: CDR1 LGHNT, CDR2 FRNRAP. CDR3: CASGRQGTDTQYF. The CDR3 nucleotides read TGTGCTAGTGGAAGACAGGGAACAGATACGCAGTATTTT.

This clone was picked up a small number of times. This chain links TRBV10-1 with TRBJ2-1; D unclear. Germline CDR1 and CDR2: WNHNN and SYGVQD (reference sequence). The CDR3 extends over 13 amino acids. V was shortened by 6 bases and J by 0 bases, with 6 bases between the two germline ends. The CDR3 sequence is CASSGTSYNEQFF. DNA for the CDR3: TGCGCCAGCAGCGGAACCTCCTACAATGAGCAGTTCTTC.

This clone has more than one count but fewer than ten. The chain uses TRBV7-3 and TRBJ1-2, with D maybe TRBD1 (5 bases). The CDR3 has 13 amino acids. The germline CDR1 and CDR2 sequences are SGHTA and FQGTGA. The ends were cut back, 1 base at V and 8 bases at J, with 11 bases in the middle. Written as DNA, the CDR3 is TGTGCCAGCAGCTTAAACGGCAGGGAGGGCTACACCTTC. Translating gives CASSLNGREGYTF.

CDR3 DNA sequence: TGTGCCAGCAGTTTGGGGCGGGCGGTCTACAATGAGCAGTTCTTC. Protein sequence: CASSLGRAVYNEQFF. J is TRBJ2-1 and V is TRBV27; perhaps D is TRBD1 or TRBD2 (5 bases each). In germline, CDR1 is MNHEY, CDR2 SMNVEV (reference sequence). The CDR3 has 15 amino acids. The germline V and J ends were trimmed by 3 bases and 3 bases, with 12 bases remaining between them.

CDR3 coding DNA: TGTGCCAGCAGTGCCCCCAGGGGGAGTGGGGATGGCTACACCTTC. Protein product: CASSAPRGSGDGYTF. This chain connects TRBV6-1 to TRBJ1-2; 7 bases map to TRBD1. Per the germline V gene, CDR1 is MNHNS and CDR2 is SASEGT. Losses at the gene ends were 4 bases for V and 6 bases for J; bases not matched to a gene: 11. The CDR3 is 15 residues long.

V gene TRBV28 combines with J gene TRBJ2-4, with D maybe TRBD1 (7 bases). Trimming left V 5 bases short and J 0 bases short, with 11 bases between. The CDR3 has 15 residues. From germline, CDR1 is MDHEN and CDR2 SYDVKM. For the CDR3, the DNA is TGTGCCAGCAGTGCGGGACAGCTAGCCAAAAACATTCAGTACTTC. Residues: CASSAGQLAKNIQYF.

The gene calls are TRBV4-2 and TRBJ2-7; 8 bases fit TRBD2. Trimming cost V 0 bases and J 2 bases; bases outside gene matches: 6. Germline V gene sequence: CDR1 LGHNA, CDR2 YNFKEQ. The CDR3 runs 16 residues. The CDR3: CASSQDDKREPYEQYF. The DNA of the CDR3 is TGTGCCAGCAGCCAAGATGACAAGCGGGAGCCCTACGAGCAGTACTTC.

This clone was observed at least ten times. As DNA, the CDR3 is TGTGCCAGCAGTAGGGCTAGGGGGGCCTCCTACGAGCAGTACTTC. It translates to CASSRARGASYEQYF. The chain employs TRBV6-5 and TRBJ2-7; perhaps D is TRBD1 or TRBD2 (6 bases each). V lost 5 bases to trimming and J lost 0 bases, with 14 bases between them. Germline assignment: CDR1 MNHEY and CDR2 SVGAGI. The CDR3 length is 15 residues.

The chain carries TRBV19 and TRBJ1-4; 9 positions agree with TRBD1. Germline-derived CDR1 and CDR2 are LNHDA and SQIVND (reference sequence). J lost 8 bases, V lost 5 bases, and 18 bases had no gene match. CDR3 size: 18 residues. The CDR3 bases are TGTGCCAGTAGTCCGGGCCGGCGCCGGACAGGGGAATCGGAAAAACTGTTTTTT. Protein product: CASSPGRRRTGESEKLFF.